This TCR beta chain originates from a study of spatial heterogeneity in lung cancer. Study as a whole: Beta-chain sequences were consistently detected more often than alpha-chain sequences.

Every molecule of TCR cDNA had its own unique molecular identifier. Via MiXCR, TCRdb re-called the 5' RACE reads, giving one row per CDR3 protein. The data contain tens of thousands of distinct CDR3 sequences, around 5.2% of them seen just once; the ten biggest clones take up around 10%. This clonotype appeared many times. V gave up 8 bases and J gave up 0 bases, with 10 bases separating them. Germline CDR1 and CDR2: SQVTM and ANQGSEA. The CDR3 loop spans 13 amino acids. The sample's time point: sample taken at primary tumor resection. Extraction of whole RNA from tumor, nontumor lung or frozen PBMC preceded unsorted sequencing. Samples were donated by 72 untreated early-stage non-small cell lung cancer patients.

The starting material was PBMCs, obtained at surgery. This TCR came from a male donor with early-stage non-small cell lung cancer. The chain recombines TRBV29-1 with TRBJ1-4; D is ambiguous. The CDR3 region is CSCQSSTNEKLFF. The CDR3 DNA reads TGCAGCTGCCAGAGTTCAACTAATGAAAAACTGTTTTTT.